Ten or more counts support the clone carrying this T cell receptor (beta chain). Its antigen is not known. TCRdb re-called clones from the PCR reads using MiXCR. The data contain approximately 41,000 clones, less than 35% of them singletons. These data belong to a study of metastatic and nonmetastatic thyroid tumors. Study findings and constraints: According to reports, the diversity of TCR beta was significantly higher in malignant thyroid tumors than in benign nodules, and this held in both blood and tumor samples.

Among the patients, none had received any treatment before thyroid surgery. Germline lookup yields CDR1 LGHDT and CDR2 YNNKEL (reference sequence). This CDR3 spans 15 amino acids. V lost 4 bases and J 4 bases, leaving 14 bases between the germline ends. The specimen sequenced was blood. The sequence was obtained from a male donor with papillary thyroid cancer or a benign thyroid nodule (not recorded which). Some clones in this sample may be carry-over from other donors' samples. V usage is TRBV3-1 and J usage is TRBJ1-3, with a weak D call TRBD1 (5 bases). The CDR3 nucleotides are TGTGCCAGCAGCCGCAAAGGGTCAGGGGGAAACACCATATATTTT. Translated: CASSRKGSGGNTIYF. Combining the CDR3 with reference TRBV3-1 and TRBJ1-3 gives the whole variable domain DTAVSQTPKYLVTQMGNDKSIKCEQNLGHDTMYWYKQDSKKFLKIMFSYNNKELIINETVPNRFSPKSPDKAHLNLHINSLELGDSAVYFCASSRKGSGGNTIYFGEGSWLTVV.